This is a list of T cell receptor beta chains from one sample in a study of cytomegalovirus exposure and HLA in healthy donors. The table came from immunoSEQ multiplex PCR; TCRdb's copy has only in-frame clones and leaves some out. The sample includes about 150,000 clones, 74% of them seen just once. The sample comprised PBMCs. The receptors shown here come from a man aged 25-40 years in good health and CMV-seronegative. The conserved cysteine and the conserved F or W are not part of the CDR3 here. The order of the fields is V gene, J gene, CDR3 protein.

V: TRBV5-4
J: TRBJ1-2
CDR3: ASRMMGGSRNYGYT

V: TRBV5-6
J: TRBJ1-1
CDR3: ASSLLGSTEAF

V: TRBV7-2
J: TRBJ1-1
CDR3: ASSEGQSSCRAF

V: TRBV4-3
J: TRBJ1-4
CDR3: ASSQDRGEKLF

V: TRBV30
J: TRBJ2-7
CDR3: AWSDNSYEQY

V: TRBV28
J: TRBJ2-3
CDR3: ASSKGLAGELTDTQY

V: TRBV28
J: TRBJ2-2
CDR3: ASLDRGSTGELF

V: TRBV7-9
J: TRBJ2-1
CDR3: ASSLGAGRNNEQF

V: TRBV14
J: TRBJ2-7
CDR3: ASSQPLTGGRGEQY

V: TRBV5-1
J: TRBJ2-3
CDR3: ASSLASGTTADTQY

V: TRBV30
J: TRBJ1-5
CDR3: AWSVSQGKQPQH

V: TRBV14
J: TRBJ2-7
CDR3: ASSPGTGGPYEQY

V: TRBV6-5
J: TRBJ2-2
CDR3: ASSWYQDTGELF

V: TRBV5-4
J: TRBJ1-2
CDR3: ASSFSEGGLGYT

V: TRBV19
J: TRBJ2-1
CDR3: ASSFPGLYNEQF

V: TRBV7-3
J: TRBJ1-1
CDR3: ASSLQGANTEAF

V: TRBV28
J: TRBJ1-1
CDR3: ASSVRTGGTEAF

V: TRBV20-1
J: TRBJ2-5
CDR3: SARPGTQY

V: TRBV7-9
J: TRBJ1-1
CDR3: ASSLPTGAEAF

V: TRBV19
J: TRBJ1-5
CDR3: ASSAGTGKGQPQH

V: TRBV5-8
J: TRBJ2-3
CDR3: ASSSAGTSGTDTQY

V: TRBV27
J: TRBJ2-7
CDR3: ASRLSSYVDEQY

V: TRBV2
J: TRBJ1-1
CDR3: ASKQEMNTEAF

V: TRBV14
J: TRBJ2-3
CDR3: ASSQDLGRGTDTQY

V: TRBV18
J: TRBJ2-7
CDR3: ASSPRQGDSYEQY

V: TRBV6-5
J: TRBJ2-5
CDR3: ASSRTGEAETQY

V: TRBV28
J: TRBJ1-2
CDR3: ASSPSSRPPGGYT

V: TRBV27
J: TRBJ1-2
CDR3: ASSHTGTNYGYT

V: TRBV5-1
J: TRBJ2-7
CDR3: ASSGEGTWY

V: TRBV7-6
J: TRBJ2-1
CDR3: ASSLAGGNNEQF

V: TRBV29-1
J: TRBJ2-7
CDR3: SVRQGCEQY

V: TRBV2
J: TRBJ1-5
CDR3: ASSRTGENQPQN

V: TRBV5-8
J: TRBJ2-7
CDR3: ASSLEPGLRYEQY

V: TRBV11-2
J: TRBJ2-5
CDR3: ASSTGTSGGGETQY

V: TRBV6-1
J: TRBJ1-2
CDR3: ASSTDRANYGYT

V: TRBV16
J: TRBJ2-3
CDR3: ASSQSLATSTDTQY

V: TRBV10-3
J: TRBJ2-7
CDR3: AISGTLYEQY

V: TRBV5-1
J: TRBJ1-1
CDR3: ASSSAGGNPEAF

V: TRBV7-2
J: TRBJ1-5
CDR3: ASSLTASGGGNQPQH

V: TRBV19
J: TRBJ2-3
CDR3: ASSNGDTQY

V: TRBV28
J: TRBJ2-7
CDR3: ASSFSRGGPYEQY

V: TRBV20-1
J: TRBJ1-4
CDR3: SEEDEKLF

V: TRBV21-1
J: TRBJ2-7
CDR3: ASSKGAQGHEQY

V: TRBV5-1
J: TRBJ2-1
CDR3: AVPGQGANEQF

V: TRBV7-7
J: TRBJ2-1
CDR3: ASSTDSYNEQF

V: TRBV7-2
J: TRBJ2-5
CDR3: ASSGGTPVGAQY

V: TRBV7-2
J: TRBJ1-4
CDR3: ASSSTGEAEKLF

V: TRBV6-1
J: TRBJ1-4
CDR3: ASSEAVGQINEKLF

V: TRBV18
J: TRBJ2-1
CDR3: ASSPPQGSNEQF

V: TRBV6-5
J: .
CDR3: ASSYSSGTGAHEQY

V: TRBV7-3
J: TRBJ2-5
CDR3: ASSLGDRQETQY

V: TRBV2
J: TRBJ2-5
CDR3: ASSALAGQETQY

V: TRBV4-3
J: TRBJ2-7
CDR3: ASSQGTGDLDEQY

V: TRBV5-6
J: TRBJ2-7
CDR3: ASSPGTGDSYEQY

V: TRBV7-2
J: TRBJ1-2
CDR3: ASSLGQPYGYT